This T cell receptor beta chain emerged from a study of cytomegalovirus exposure and HLA in healthy donors (dated 2017 in TCRdb). The study in broad terms: A later analysis indicated that the roughly 130 validation repertoires were generated on the platform also employed for the 700 or so repertoires of the first cohort. The study aimed to test whether signatures of past pathogen exposure could be identified by cataloging public T cell receptors. Along with the 666-subject first cohort, a separate validation cohort of 120 different subjects was used. The study combined high-throughput TCR immunosequencing, statistical association of individual TCRs with disease status, and machine learning to predict cytomegalovirus infection status. Results and caveats for the whole study, not just this receptor: The classifier was reported to diagnose cytomegalovirus status with high specificity and sensitivity in both the original cohort and the validation cohort. Three of the identified cytomegalovirus-associated TCR beta chains were confirmed in vitro to be specific for cytomegalovirus antigens. Across donors, most TCR sequences were observed very rarely, whereas some public TCRs were present in many individuals. A later analysis lacked HLA typing for the validation cohort, so it scored co-occurrence in that cohort across all 120 repertoires. The authors suggested that the approach could potentially be generalized to other disease states and immunological phenotypes. Subsequent analysis determined that TCRs grouped into clusters in the first cohort also showed a tendency toward co-occurrence across the roughly 120 validation repertoires, and 94% of cluster scores exceeded 0. A total of fewer than 200 TCR beta chains were listed by the study as associated with cytomegalovirus.

Donors formed part of the validation cohort, which comprised 120 subjects and was distinct from the first cohort of over 500 subjects. For this chain, trimming is 0 bases at the V end and 3 bases at the J end, and the number of junction bases without a gene match is 8. The CDR3, cysteine through phenylalanine, is 17 amino acids long. This entry keeps only the CDR3 DNA: 51 bases, framed from base 1. The germline V gene sets CDR1 to SGHRS and CDR2 to YFSETQ. The protocol used for the library was the immunoSEQ multiplex PCR assay. On the authors' methods: A statistical classification framework was built for diagnosing cytomegalovirus status from the catalog of TCR beta chain sequences. TCRdb holds this immuneACCESS table with in-frame rearrangements only. Some clones are missing; in checked studies, unresolved V genes explain under half, and the rest has no known cause. The V and J calls and clone size were taken over from that table, and D and trimming were inferred from the DNA. The sample table lists about 84,000 clones, approximately 90% of them with a count of one. The biggest ten clones account for less than 2.5% of the sample.

Note on this clone: Its specific antigen is unknown. No clone much larger than this one lies a single base away; base qualities are absent.

The chain is made from TRBV5-1 and TRBJ2-3, with 9 middle bases fitting TRBD2. The material sequenced was PBMCs. The TCR comes from a man aged 25-45 years in good health and CMV-seronegative. The nucleotides are TGCGCCAGCAGCTTGGGACTGGCGGGGGGGGGTACAGATACGCAGTATTTT. It codes for CASSLGLAGGGTDTQYF.